Listed below are T cell receptor beta chains from one sample, sequenced in a study of cytomegalovirus exposure and HLA in healthy donors. TCRdb's table, derived via immunoSEQ multiplex PCR, lists solely in-frame clones and lacks some. The sample lists roughly 170,000 clones, roughly 84% occurring once. Sequencing was performed on PBMCs. Receptor source: a male donor in good health and CMV-seronegative. CDR3s include the opening cysteine and the closing phenylalanine or tryptophan.

v_call cdr3_aa
TRBV4-2 CASSQVTTSSYEQYF
TRBV5-1 CASSAGLAGVEQFF
TRBV2 CASSEELTGSGYTF
TRBV6-5 CASSYKTSYNEQFF
TRBV7-9 CASSAVAGPTGELFF
TRBV14 CASSQPRGGGRDYYEQYF
TRBV7-2 CASSAGLAGGNYEQYF
TRBV28 CASSLLLGTGSNQPQHF
TRBV7-3 CASSLGLAGANTGELFF
TRBV6-1 CASSEVQGLYYGYTF
TRBV30 CASQESYEQYF
TRBV28 CASSSYIQPQHF
TRBV28 CASYGQKNTGELFF
TRBV19 CASSAGQGGFHEQYF
TRBV4-2 CASSHAGELFF
TRBV27 CASRELAGGRDIQYF
TRBV11-1 CASSWTGGRETQYF
TRBV29-1 CSVMTGSFGEKLFF
TRBV28 CASIEALIGTEAFF
TRBV5-4 CASSSDGAWNTEAFF
TRBV19 CASTTGKSGANVLTF
TRBV7-2 CASSVYSNQPQHF
TRBV28 CASSSTKGTSGTSSYEQYF
TRBV4-1 CASSQEGGAGPSTREKLFF
TRBV5-1 CASKRLAGPHEQFF
TRBV2 CATLGGAAQGTDTQYF
TRBV6-4 CASSDSGAANTEAFF
TRBV5-4 CASSPGPQGEYGYTF
TRBV27 CASSRGYPGMSSYEQYF
TRBV16 CASSQSRGQGYGYTF
TRBV14 CASSQYTGRAEAFF
TRBV7-9 CASTWGRSYEQYF
TRBV7-2 CASSPRSDRGKTQYF
TRBV6-9 CASSCGPERETQYF
TRBV9 CASMPGGPTGELFF
TRBV9 CASSEVGVQAGLFDEQYF
TRBV7-8 CASSGGLAGPERLGTDTQYF
TRBV19 CASSIQGLNTEAFF
TRBV5-1 CASSPNRGSEQYF
TRBV6-6 CAGQRGDRPRMDF
TRBV7-8 CASSPQGRYGYTF
TRBV27 CASSLEGRAGRGKLFF
TRBV5-1 CASSAGTGTGLAVVRPDTQYF
TRBV2 CASRYGGPNTDTQYF
TRBV9 CASSDNRARGYTF
TRBV9 CASSPLATDGELFF
TRBV7-8 CASSHQGLAYEQYF